The 32 T cell receptor beta chains below come from one sample, sequenced in a study of CD4 T cells in relation to SARS-CoV-2 and coronaviruses. Data came from immunoSEQ multiplex PCR; TCRdb stores just in-frame clones and leaves some out. The sample records 55,000 to 70,000 clones, 80% to 95% being singletons. Before the COVID-19 pandemic, during about 2010-2018, CD4+ T cells were taken from unexposed donors. Sequenced sample: naive CD4+ T cells from PBMCs. As for subset: naive CD4+ T cells isolated by negative enrichment. The source of these receptors is a human donor in good health.

The gene calls are TRBV2 and TRBJ2-7; no definite D call. The length of the CDR3 is 10 residues. Per the germline V gene, CDR1 is SNHLY and CDR2 is FYNNEI. V shed 6 bases and J shed 12 bases, with 12 bases lying between them. CDR3 sequence reads: CASRMYVPYF. CDR3 DNA sequence: TGTGCCAGCAGAATGTACGTGCCGTACTTC.

The chain joins TRBV7-2 to TRBJ1-6; no clear D gene. The V gene lost 5 bases and the J gene lost 1 base, with 6 bases spanning the gap. This CDR3 has 14 amino acids. Germline lookup yields CDR1 SGHTA and CDR2 FQGNSA. The CDR3 is CASSQRSYNSPLHF. CDR3 bases: TGTGCCAGCAGCCAGCGGTCCTATAATTCACCCCTCCACTTT.

The chain uses TRBV5-1 and TRBJ1-5; D possibly corresponds to TRBD1 (6 bases). This CDR3 comprises 16 residues. Germline loops: CDR1 SGHRS, CDR2 YFSETQ. V was pared by 1 base and J by 2 bases, with 13 bases between. CDR3 sequence: CASSLTGLGGNQPQHF. DNA for the CDR3: TGCGCCAGCAGCTTGACAGGGCTAGGCGGCAATCAGCCCCAGCATTTT.

The V gene is TRBV12-3 or TRBV12-4, the J gene TRBJ1-2; D call uncertain. V shed 8 bases and J shed 2 bases, with 12 bases lying between them. The CDR3 length is 13 residues. CDR3 coding DNA: TGTGCCAGCCGGGCCAGTACCAACTATGGCTACACCTTC. Translation gives CASRASTNYGYTF.

V usage is TRBV27 and J usage is TRBJ1-6; D is unresolved. The CDR3 consists of 13 residues. The V end lost 2 bases, the J end lost 9 bases, and 8 bases lay between the germline ends. Germline V gene data show CDR1 as MNHEY and CDR2 as SMNVEV (reference sequence). Here the CDR3 reads CASSLEALSPLHF. DNA for the CDR3: TGTGCCAGCAGTTTAGAAGCCCTTTCACCCCTCCACTTT.

This clone showed up just a few times. This chain uses TRBV3-1 (or the pseudogene TRBV3-2) with TRBJ1-2; D uncertain. This CDR3 spans 13 amino acids. Germline V gene lookup returns CDR1 LGHDT and CDR2 YNNKEL (reference sequence). V was cut by 2 bases and J by 3 bases, with 7 bases left in between. The DNA for the CDR3 is TGTGCCAGCAGCCAAACCGAATACTATGGCTACACCTTC. It specifies CASSQTEYYGYTF.

The gene calls are TRBV9 and TRBJ2-7; 8 bases line up with TRBD1. V trimming: 0 bases; J trimming: 2 bases; junction bases outside the gene matches: 1. Germline CDR1 is SGDLS and CDR2 is YYNGEE. The CDR3 has 14 amino acids. The CDR3 DNA follows: TGTGCCAGCAGCGTAGACAGGGGGACCTACGAGCAGTACTTC. Residues: CASSVDRGTYEQYF.

The chain employs TRBV7-3 and TRBJ2-1, with 7 bases lining up with TRBD2. V dropped 5 bases and J dropped 6; count of bases not matched to a gene: 22. Germline V gene data show CDR1 as SGHTA and CDR2 as FQGTGA. The CDR3 runs to 19 residues. CDR3: CASSLRPIVAGLDANEQFF. The CDR3 DNA reads TGTGCCAGCAGCCTCCGACCAATCGTAGCGGGCCTAGACGCCAATGAGCAGTTCTTC.

The chain links TRBV3-1 (or the pseudogene TRBV3-2) to TRBJ1-6; 10 bases match TRBD1. V was clipped by 1 base and J by 7 bases; unmatched bases: 1. The germline gives CDR1 LGHDT, CDR2 YNNKEL (reference sequence). This CDR3 has 15 amino acids. The CDR3 DNA is TGTGCCAGCAGCCAAGCGACAGGGGGCAATTCACCCCTCCACTTT. Amino acid sequence: CASSQATGGNSPLHF.

V usage is TRBV9 and J usage is TRBJ2-7, with D maybe TRBD1 (5 bases). In germline, CDR1 is SGDLS, CDR2 YYNGEE. The V gene lost 0 bases and the J gene lost 5 bases, with 15 bases spanning the gap. This CDR3 contains 15 residues. The CDR3 region has the DNA TGTGCCAGCAGCGTAGTTGGGCAGGGTGTACACGAGCAGTACTTC. Its translation is CASSVVGQGVHEQYF.

The chain is built from TRBV6-2 or TRBV6-3 and TRBJ1-1; D gene unclear. CDR1 is MNHEY, CDR2 SVGEGT, per germline. The V and J ends lost 4 bases and 0 bases respectively, with 9 bases between them. The CDR3 runs 14 residues. CDR3 residues: CASSSWAVNTEAFF. The CDR3 region has the DNA TGTGCCAGCAGTTCTTGGGCTGTGAACACTGAAGCTTTCTTT.

This clone appeared once. The chain recombines TRBV29-1 with TRBJ2-5, with 7 positions matching TRBD2. The CDR3 spans 13 residues. J lost 1 base, V lost 1 base, and 0 bases had no gene match. From germline, CDR1 is SQVTM and CDR2 ANQGSEA. The CDR3 DNA sequence: TGCAGCGTTGAAGGCGGGGGCCAAGAGACCCAGTACTTC. Its protein is CSVEGGGQETQYF.

The V call is TRBV28, the J call TRBJ2-7; perhaps TRBD2 as D (8 bases). Trimming cost V 5 bases and J 1 base, with 18 bases left between them. The CDR3 spans 16 residues. From germline, CDR1 is MDHEN and CDR2 SYDVKM. The CDR3 protein is CASSPGGDRSSYEQYF. The CDR3, as DNA: TGTGCCAGCAGTCCGGGGGGGGACAGATCTTCCTACGAGCAGTACTTC.

V is TRBV28 and J is TRBJ1-5; D ambiguous. Germline lookup yields CDR1 MDHEN and CDR2 SYDVKM. Trimming cost V 2 bases and J 6 bases, with 5 bases left between them. CDR3 length: 12 amino acids. CDR3 loop: CASSLVIQPQHF. CDR3 in DNA: TGTGCCAGCAGTTTAGTAATTCAGCCCCAGCATTTT.

This clone has only a few counts. At one boundary the junction diverges from the germline segment, which might be a read error. V gene TRBV5-1 combines with J gene TRBJ2-1, with no clear D. The CDR3 is made up of 15 amino acids. Germline V gene sequence: CDR1 SGHRS, CDR2 YFSETQ. The CDR3 bases are TGCGCCAGCACCTTGACCGTAAGCTCCTACAATGAGCAGTTCTTC. This sequence encodes CASTLTVSSYNEQFF.

CDR3 residues: CASSFGSGRTDTQYF. The CDR3 DNA reads TGTGCCAGCAGCTTCGGTAGCGGGCGAACAGATACGCAGTATTTT. This chain joins TRBV7-9 and TRBJ2-3; TRBD2 aligns across 7 bases. The germline CDR1 and CDR2 sequences are SEHNR and FQNEAQ (reference sequence). V lost 3 bases, J lost 3 bases, and 6 bases stayed unmatched. This CDR3 region has 15 residues.

CDR3 amino acids: CASSARDRDPGELFF. CDR3 nucleotides: TGTGCCAGCAGCGCCCGGGACAGGGACCCGGGGGAGCTGTTTTTT. V gene TRBV5-4 combines with J gene TRBJ2-2, with 9 bases fitting TRBD1. The CDR3 length is 15 residues. The germline CDR1 and CDR2 sequences are SGHNT and YYREEE (reference sequence). V dropped 4 bases and J dropped 8; count of bases not matched to a gene: 9.

This chain uses TRBV7-2 with TRBJ1-6; D uncertain. CDR1 SGHTA and CDR2 FQGNSA come from the germline V gene. This CDR3 spans 13 amino acids. Trimming pared 1 base from V and 8 bases from J, leaving 6 bases between. The CDR3 region has the DNA TGTGCCAGCAGCTTAGTCGGGGATTCACCCCTCCACTTT. It specifies CASSLVGDSPLHF.

This chain connects TRBV3-1 (or the pseudogene TRBV3-2) to TRBJ1-1; 8 nucleotides align to TRBD1. The germline gives CDR1 LGHDT, CDR2 YNNKEL (reference sequence). V trimming: 3 bases; J trimming: 2 bases; junction bases outside the gene matches: 5. This CDR3 has 15 residues. CDR3 in DNA: TGTGCCAGCAGCCAGAGGACAGGGCCTAACACTGAAGCTTTCTTT. It translates to CASSQRTGPNTEAFF.

Only one count was recorded for this clone. J is TRBJ2-1 and V is TRBV7-2; TRBD1 aligns across 9 bases. Germline V gene lookup returns CDR1 SGHTA and CDR2 FQGNSA. This CDR3 comprises 15 residues. The junction had 8 bases not matched to a gene; V was cut back by 5 bases and J by 6 bases. Written as DNA, the CDR3 is TGTGCCAGCAGCGCAGGGACAGGGACGTTCAATGAGCAGTTCTTC. Its translation is CASSAGTGTFNEQFF. The variable domain in full, completed from reference TRBV7-2 and TRBJ2-1, reads GAGVSQSPSNKVTEKGKDVELRCDPISGHTALYWYRQSLGQGLEFLIYFQGNSAPDKSGLPSDRFSAERTGGSVSTLTIQRTQQEDSAVYLCASSAGTGTFNEQFFGPGTRLTVL.

The chain uses TRBV18 and TRBJ2-5, with D perhaps assigned TRBD1 or TRBD2 (5 bases each). Germline CDR1 KGHSH, CDR2 LQKENI. Between the trimmed V and J ends, which lost 1 base and 4 bases, there was a span of 13 bases. CDR3 length: 15 residues. CDR3 nucleotide sequence: TGTGCCAGCTCACCACAGGGGACCAGCTCAGAGACCCAGTACTTC. The encoded protein is CASSPQGTSSETQYF.

This sequence joins TRBV10-3 and TRBJ2-5; 8 bases line up with TRBD1. The CDR3 is 15 residues long. Germline values: CDR1 ENHRY, CDR2 SYGVKD. J was trimmed by 4 bases and V by 4 bases; bases with no gene match: 8. CDR3: CAISAAGGRGETQYF. CDR3 in DNA: TGTGCCATCAGTGCGGCAGGGGGCCGGGGAGAGACCCAGTACTTC.

This clone was seen once. The rearrangement uses TRBV2 and TRBJ2-1, with TRBD2 matching over 12 bases. Trimming removed 5 bases from V and 3 bases from J; junction bases left unmatched: 5. Germline lookup yields CDR1 SNHLY and CDR2 FYNNEI. The length of the CDR3 is 16 residues. Here the CDR3 DNA reads TGTGCCAGCAGTCCACGACTAGCGGGGGACTACAATGAGCAGTTCTTC. Translation gives CASSPRLAGDYNEQFF.

This clone came up once. The chain recombines TRBV7-3 with TRBJ1-1, with D possibly TRBD1 on 5 matching bases. The CDR3 covers 15 residues. V was clipped by 2 bases and J by 3 bases, with 13 bases between them. CDR1 and CDR2 from the germline V gene are SGHTA and FQGTGA. CDR3 coding DNA: TGTGCCAGCAGCTTATACATAAGAGGGGACACTGAAGCTTTCTTT. Translated, it gives CASSLYIRGDTEAFF.

The chain employs TRBV18 and TRBJ1-1; D is unclear. Germline V lookup: CDR1 KGHSH, CDR2 LQKENI. V was clipped by 3 bases and J by 0 bases, with 23 bases between them. The CDR3 spans 19 residues. CDR3 loop: CASSPEPIFSVGMNTEAFF. CDR3 DNA: TGTGCCAGCTCACCTGAACCGATTTTTTCCGTGGGCATGAACACTGAAGCTTTCTTT.

The rearrangement links TRBV2 to TRBJ1-2; D gene uncertain. The CDR3 length is 14 residues. V gave up 4 bases and J gave up 3 bases, with 12 bases separating them. Per germline, CDR1 SNHLY and CDR2 FYNNEI. CDR3 bases: TGTGCCAGCAGTGGGGAGGGCCGCCACTATGGCTACACCTTC. Its protein is CASSGEGRHYGYTF.

This clone was seen once. The V call is TRBV14, the J call TRBJ2-7; D uncertain. CDR1 is SGHDN, CDR2 FVKESK, per germline. This CDR3 is 13 amino acids long. V shed 1 base and J shed 5 bases, with 9 bases lying between them. CDR3 residues: CASSQGALNEQYF. The DNA for the CDR3 is TGTGCCAGCAGCCAAGGCGCCCTAAACGAGCAGTACTTC.

This clone has more than one count but fewer than ten. V and J are TRBV29-1 and TRBJ2-3; unclear D gene. Per the germline V gene, CDR1 is SQVTM and CDR2 is ANQGSEA. V lost 8 bases, J lost 0 bases, and 15 bases lay in between. This CDR3 contains 14 residues. The DNA of the CDR3 is TGCAGCCTCCGCCGAATTACTAGCACAGATACGCAGTATTTT. It is translated as CSLRRITSTDTQYF.

This chain joins TRBV7-3 and TRBJ2-7; no clear D gene. Germline loops: CDR1 SGHTA, CDR2 FQGTGA. The V end was cut by 2 bases, the J end by 7 bases, with 15 bases between. The CDR3 runs 14 residues. CDR3 amino acids: CASSLRPLGGEQYF. CDR3 DNA sequence: TGTGCCAGCAGCTTACGGCCCCTGGGCGGAGAGCAGTACTTC.

The CDR3 loop is CASTGQGEQYF. In nucleotides, the CDR3 is TGTGCCAGCACGGGACAGGGGGAGCAGTACTTC. The chain links TRBV28 to TRBJ2-7, with 10 bases identical to TRBD1. The CDR3 runs to 11 residues. The germline V gene has CDR1 MDHEN and CDR2 SYDVKM. The V gene end was trimmed by 7 bases and the J gene end by 7 bases; junction bases not matched to a gene: 1.

V and J are TRBV21-1 and TRBJ1-1. TRBV21-1 is flagged as a pseudogene. The CDR3 runs 15 residues. CDR3 bases: TGTGCCAGCAGCAAAGAGTGGGGGGTGAGCACTGAAGCTTTCTTT. This codes for CASSKEWGVSTEAFF.

The chain employs TRBV6-6 and TRBJ2-7; D ambiguous. V gave up 4 bases and J gave up 6 bases, with 16 bases separating them. The length of the CDR3 is 14 residues. CDR1 is MNHNY and CDR2 is SVGAGI in the germline V gene (reference sequence). This CDR3 is CASSSAQRTGEQYF. The CDR3 region has the DNA TGTGCCAGCAGTTCCGCGCAGAGAACGGGCGAGCAGTACTTC.